This T cell receptor (beta chain) derives from a study of glioma-infiltrating T cells after dendritic cell vaccination. Only one count was recorded for this clone. Assay: immunoSEQ multiplex PCR; the TCRdb copy retains only in-frame clones and omits some. The data show roughly 100,000 clones, with roughly 89% seen just once and approximately 2.7% held by the top ten. The time point is: after dendritic cell vaccination, including at tumor progression/relapse. Selection required adequate fresh-frozen tumor tissue plus more than two years' survival data. Isocitrate dehydrogenase mutation was absent in all glioblastoma patients. PBMC sampling occurred before vaccination, two weeks after the third dose, and at progression. The V end was cut by 5 bases, the J end by 8 bases, with 10 bases between. From germline, CDR1 is GTSNPN and CDR2 SVGIG (reference sequence). This CDR3 is built from 11 residues.

The sequences come from blood, collected after dendritic cell vaccination. This clonotype was obtained from a human donor with glioblastoma. The chain combines TRBV30 with TRBJ1-5, with D unclear. The CDR3 nucleotides are TGTGCCTGGGGTACTCGGGAGCCCCAGCATTTT. Translating it yields CAWGTREPQHF.